This T cell receptor beta chain was sequenced during a study of blood T cell repertoires in COVID-19. The wider study: Italy, Spain and the United States were the sources of the convalescent and acute COVID-19 samples. PBMCs, B-cell-depleted T cells, or T cells were the source of the cDNA or gDNA that made up the material.

From germline, CDR1 is SGDLS and CDR2 YYNGEE. Trimming pared 0 bases from V and 3 bases from J, leaving 9 bases between. The CDR3 runs to 15 residues. Original processing notes: From reference gene primer amplification, estimates of nucleated cell counts were derived. Profiling relied on immunoSEQ multiplex PCR, and the TCRdb table lists in-frame clones only, not all of them. That table gives V, J and clone size, and the DNA gave D and trimming. In the table there are 30,000 or so clones, around 93% of which are singletons. This receptor was obtained from a human donor with active COVID-19. The donor label of this sample is uncertain. The chain uses TRBV9 and TRBJ2-2, with D possibly matching TRBD2 (6 bases). The specimen was peripheral blood. CDR3 loop: CASSVGSGDTGELFF. The CDR3 DNA is TGTGCCAGCAGCGTAGGTTCGGGGGACACCGGGGAGCTGTTTTTT.